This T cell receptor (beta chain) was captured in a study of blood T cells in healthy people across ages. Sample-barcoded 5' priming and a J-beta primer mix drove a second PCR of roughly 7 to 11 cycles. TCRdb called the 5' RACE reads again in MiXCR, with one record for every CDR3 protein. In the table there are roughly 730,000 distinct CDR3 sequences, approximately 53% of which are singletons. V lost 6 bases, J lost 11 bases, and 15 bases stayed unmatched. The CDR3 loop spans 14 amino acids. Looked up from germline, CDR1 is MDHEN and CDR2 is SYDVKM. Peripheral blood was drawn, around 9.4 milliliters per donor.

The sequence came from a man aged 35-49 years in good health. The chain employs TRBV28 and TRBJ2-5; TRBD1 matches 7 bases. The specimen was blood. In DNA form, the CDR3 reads TGTGCCAGCAGCCTAGGACAGGCTCGCTACGGGCAGTACTTC. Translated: CASSLGQARYGQYF.